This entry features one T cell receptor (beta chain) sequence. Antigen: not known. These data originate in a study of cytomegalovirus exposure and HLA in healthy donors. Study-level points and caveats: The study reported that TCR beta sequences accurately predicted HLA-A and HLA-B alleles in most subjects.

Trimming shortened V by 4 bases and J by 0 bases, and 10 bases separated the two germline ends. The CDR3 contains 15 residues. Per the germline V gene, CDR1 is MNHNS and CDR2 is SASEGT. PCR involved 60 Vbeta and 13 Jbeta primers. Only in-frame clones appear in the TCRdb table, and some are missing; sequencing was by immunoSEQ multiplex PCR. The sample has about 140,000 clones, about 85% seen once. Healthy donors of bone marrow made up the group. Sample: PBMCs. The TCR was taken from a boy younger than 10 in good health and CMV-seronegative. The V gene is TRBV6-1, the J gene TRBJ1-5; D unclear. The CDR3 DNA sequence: TGTGCCAGCAGTGCAGGAAGTCTTAGCAATCAGCCCCAGCATTTT. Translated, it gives CASSAGSLSNQPQHF.